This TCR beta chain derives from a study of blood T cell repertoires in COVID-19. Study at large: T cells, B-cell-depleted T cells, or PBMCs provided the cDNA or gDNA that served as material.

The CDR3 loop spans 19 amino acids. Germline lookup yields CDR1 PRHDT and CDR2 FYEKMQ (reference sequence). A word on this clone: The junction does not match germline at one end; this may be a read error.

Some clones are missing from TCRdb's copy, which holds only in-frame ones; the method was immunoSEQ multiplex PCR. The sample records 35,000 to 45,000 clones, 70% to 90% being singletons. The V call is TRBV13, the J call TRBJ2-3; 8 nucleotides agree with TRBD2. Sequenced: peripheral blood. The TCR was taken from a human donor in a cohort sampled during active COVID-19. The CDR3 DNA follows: TGTGCCAGCAGCTTAGATCCGGGACTAGGGAGATTGGTTACAGAAACGCAGTATTTT. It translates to CASSLDPGLGRLVTETQYF.